The present T cell receptor beta chain was sequenced within a study of blood T cells in healthy people across ages. Isolation of PBMCs gave at least 7 million cells per sample. It was with a sample-barcoded 5' primer and a J-beta primer mix that a second PCR of roughly 7 to 12 cycles was run. One entry per CDR3 protein, called by TCRdb with MiXCR from the 5' RACE reads. The profile shows roughly 730,000 distinct CDR3 sequences, roughly three fifths of them singletons. Remarks on this clonotype: What it binds is unknown.

Germline values: CDR1 LGHNA, CDR2 YSLEER. The CDR3 extends over 17 amino acids. V was pared by 0 bases and J by 0 bases, with 14 bases between. Study-level points and caveats: From one million sequenced T cells, diversity estimates were lower bounds.

This TCR was sampled from a man between 40 and 49 years old in good health. The chain links TRBV4-3 to TRBJ1-2, with no clear D. The sequencing sample was made of blood. As DNA, the CDR3 is TGCGCCAGCAGCCAAGATATAAGTGGCGGTACTAACTATGGCTACACCTTC. Translation gives CASSQDISGGTNYGYTF.